Sequencing of this TCR beta chain was carried out in a study of glioma-infiltrating T cells. Whole-study context: Glioma patients had dexamethasone for six or fewer days before surgery. Blood libraries targeted about 4- to 10-fold coverage of about a million T cells. Study observations and caveats: Patients with low tissue-blood divergence carried a signature set of shared blood CDR3 motifs.

Germline V CDR1 and CDR2: LGHNA, YSLEER. Trimming removed 1 base at V and 1 base at J, with 10 bases between. CDR3 size: 15 residues. In its sample, this clonotype was seen a few times. Antigen: not known. The iRepertoire nested amplicon-rescue multiplex PCR amplified TCR alpha and beta CDR3s from RNA. One-step reverse transcription and amplification started from approximately 100-400 ng of tissue mRNA or PBMC total RNA. TCRdb recomputed calls from the multiplex PCR reads with MiXCR, one row per CDR3 protein. There are roughly 350,000 distinct CDR3 sequences in the sample; 41% occur only once, and about 12% lies in the top ten.

The source material was glioma tissue, nonneoplastic brain tissue, or PBMCs (not recorded which). The source is a human donor with low-grade glioma or glioblastoma, undergoing nonglioma brain surgery, or in good health (not recorded which). The chain uses TRBV4-3 and TRBJ2-5; D call uncertain. The CDR3 loop reads CASSQGVHSQETQYF. In nucleotides, the CDR3 is TGCGCCAGCAGCCAAGGTGTGCACAGCCAAGAGACCCAGTACTTC.